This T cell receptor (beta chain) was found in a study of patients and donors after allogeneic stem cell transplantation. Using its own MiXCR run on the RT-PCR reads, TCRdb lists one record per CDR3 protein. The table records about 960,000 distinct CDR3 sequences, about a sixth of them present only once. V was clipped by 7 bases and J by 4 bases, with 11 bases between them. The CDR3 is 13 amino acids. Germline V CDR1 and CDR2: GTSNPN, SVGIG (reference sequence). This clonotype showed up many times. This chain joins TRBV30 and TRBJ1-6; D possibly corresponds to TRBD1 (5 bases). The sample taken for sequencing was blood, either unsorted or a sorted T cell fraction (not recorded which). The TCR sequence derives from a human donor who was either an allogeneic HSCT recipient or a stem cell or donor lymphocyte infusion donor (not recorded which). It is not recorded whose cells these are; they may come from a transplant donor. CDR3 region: CASAGLYNSPLHF. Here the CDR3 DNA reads TGTGCCTCGGCAGGGCTATATAATTCACCCCTCCACTTT.